A selection of T cell receptor beta chains follows, all from one sample in a study of T cells after yellow fever vaccination. TCRdb re-analysed the 5' RACE reads in MiXCR, keeping a single row per CDR3 protein. There are hundreds of thousands of distinct CDR3 sequences in the sample; over 9% occur only once, and 14% to 15% lies in the top ten. Material: PBMCs, obtained on the day of the yellow fever booster vaccination. The receptors were gathered from a man aged 30-40 years who received the YFV17D yellow fever vaccine. The CDR3 runs from the conserved cysteine through the conserved F or W. The order of the fields is J gene, D gene, clone size, V gene, CDR3 DNA, CDR3 protein. D genes are given only for firm matches. A row's size may be missing; if present it is once, few, many or a size class.

J gene: TRBJ2-3; D gene: TRBD2; clone size: NA; V gene: TRBV6-1; CDR3 DNA: TGTGCCAGCAGCGCAGGGACTAGCGGGACTGGAGATACGCAGTATTTT; CDR3 protein: CASSAGTSGTGDTQYF
J gene: TRBJ2-7; D gene: NA; clone size: many; V gene: TRBV10-3; CDR3 DNA: TGTGCCATCAGTGAATTGGCGGAGACCTACGAGCAGTACTTC; CDR3 protein: CAISELAETYEQYF
J gene: TRBJ2-5; D gene: NA; clone size: NA; V gene: TRBV4-3; CDR3 DNA: TGCGCCAGCAGCCAAGGAGGTCAGCAAGAGACCCAGTACTTC; CDR3 protein: CASSQGGQQETQYF
J gene: TRBJ1-6; D gene: NA; clone size: few; V gene: TRBV12-3/TRBV12-4; CDR3 DNA: TGTGCCAGCAGTTTAGCGCAAGCCCCACCCCTCCACTTT; CDR3 protein: CASSLAQAPPLHF
J gene: TRBJ1-6; D gene: NA; clone size: few; V gene: TRBV20-1; CDR3 DNA: TGCAGTGCTTCGGTGTGGAATAATTCACCCCTCCACTTT; CDR3 protein: CSASVWNNSPLHF
J gene: TRBJ2-6; D gene: NA; clone size: few; V gene: TRBV30; CDR3 DNA: TGTGCCTGCGGGGACTCTGGGGCCAACGTCCTGACTTTC; CDR3 protein: CACGDSGANVLTF
J gene: TRBJ2-3; D gene: TRBD1; clone size: NA; V gene: TRBV20-1; CDR3 DNA: TGCAGTGCTAGAGATGCTAGGGGGCGCGGAGGCACAGATACGCAGTATTTT; CDR3 protein: CSARDARGRGGTDTQYF
J gene: TRBJ2-2; D gene: NA; clone size: NA; V gene: TRBV10-3; CDR3 DNA: TGTGCCACCACTCCTCAGGTTGACACCGGGGAGCTGTTTTTT; CDR3 protein: CATTPQVDTGELFF
J gene: TRBJ2-2; D gene: TRBD2; clone size: many; V gene: TRBV5-1; CDR3 DNA: TGCGCCAGCAGCTTGGGACTAGCGGGGATCAACACCGGGGAGCTGTTTTTT; CDR3 protein: CASSLGLAGINTGELFF
J gene: TRBJ1-5; D gene: TRBD1; clone size: NA; V gene: TRBV7-2; CDR3 DNA: TGTGCCAGCAGATCAGGGGGGACCAATCAGCCCCAGCATTTT; CDR3 protein: CASRSGGTNQPQHF
J gene: TRBJ2-7; D gene: NA; clone size: NA; V gene: TRBV29-1; CDR3 DNA: TGCAGCGTTGTTACTGGCTCCTACGAGCAGTACTTC; CDR3 protein: CSVVTGSYEQYF
J gene: TRBJ2-6; D gene: NA; clone size: NA; V gene: TRBV30; CDR3 DNA: TGTGCCTGGAGTGTAGGTCTGAGTGCCAACGTCCTGACTTTC; CDR3 protein: CAWSVGLSANVLTF
J gene: TRBJ1-4; D gene: NA; clone size: NA; V gene: TRBV7-6; CDR3 DNA: TGTGCCAGCAGCTTCCCCGGGGGCGCGGTTGAAAAACTGTTTTTT; CDR3 protein: CASSFPGGAVEKLFF
J gene: TRBJ2-7; D gene: TRBD1; clone size: few; V gene: TRBV20-1; CDR3 DNA: TGCAGTGTGATAGGGCAGGGGGACAGCGAGCAGTACTTC; CDR3 protein: CSVIGQGDSEQYF
J gene: TRBJ1-2; D gene: NA; clone size: NA; V gene: TRBV7-9; CDR3 DNA: TGTGCCAGCAGCCCACAGGTGGGGGCTGGCTACACCTTC; CDR3 protein: CASSPQVGAGYTF
J gene: TRBJ2-1; D gene: TRBD2; clone size: NA; V gene: TRBV19; CDR3 DNA: TGTGCCAGTAGTACTAGAGGGGGGCGGCGGACTAGCGTTAATGAGCAGTTCTTC; CDR3 protein: CASSTRGGRRTSVNEQFF
J gene: TRBJ2-1; D gene: NA; clone size: few; V gene: TRBV7-9; CDR3 DNA: TGTGCCAGCAGCCGAATCAGGGGTTTCACCTACAATGAGCAGTTCTTC; CDR3 protein: CASSRIRGFTYNEQFF
J gene: TRBJ2-2; D gene: NA; clone size: NA; V gene: TRBV5-1; CDR3 DNA: TGCGCCAGCAGCGAAGGCCGGGCCCCGGGGACCGGGGAGCTGTTTTTT; CDR3 protein: CASSEGRAPGTGELFF
J gene: TRBJ2-7; D gene: NA; clone size: many; V gene: TRBV4-3; CDR3 DNA: TGCGCCAGCAGCCAAGAGGCTTCGAGCTCCTACGAGCAGTACTTC; CDR3 protein: CASSQEASSSYEQYF
J gene: TRBJ2-1; D gene: TRBD2; clone size: few; V gene: TRBV7-9; CDR3 DNA: TGTGCCAGCAGCTCCCTAACTGGTAGCGGGAGGGCCAATGAGCAGTTCTTC; CDR3 protein: CASSSLTGSGRANEQFF
J gene: TRBJ2-1; D gene: TRBD2; clone size: NA; V gene: TRBV20-1; CDR3 DNA: TGCAGTGCTACCGGACTAGCGAATTACAATGAGCAGTTCTTC; CDR3 protein: CSATGLANYNEQFF
J gene: TRBJ2-5; D gene: NA; clone size: few; V gene: TRBV6-5; CDR3 DNA: TGTGCCAGCAGTTACAAGGGGGAGACCCAGTACTTC; CDR3 protein: CASSYKGETQYF
J gene: TRBJ2-5; D gene: NA; clone size: few; V gene: TRBV6-2/TRBV6-3; CDR3 DNA: TGTGCCAGCAGTTACGCCGGTTCAGAAGCGGGTTTGACCCAAGAGACCCAGTACTTC; CDR3 protein: CASSYAGSEAGLTQETQYF